The source of this T cell receptor beta chain is a study of shared clonotypes between healthy human individuals. The data were produced by immunoSEQ multiplex PCR, yet TCRdb's version contains in-frame clones alone and is incomplete. The sample has 1.5 million to 2.5 million clones, about 95% seen once; the top ten hold 1.2%. Per germline, CDR1 SGHRS and CDR2 YFSETQ. The CDR3 spans 13 residues. With 0 bases removed from V and 7 bases from J, the gap between germline ends came to 8 bases. The naive CD8 fraction comprised CD45RO-negative cells positively selected for CCR7 and excluded terminally differentiated effector memory CD45RA+ cells.

This chain connects TRBV5-1 to TRBJ1-5; D unresolved. The receptor was isolated from a man aged 18 to 30 in good health. The sample consisted of naive CD8+ T cells sorted from blood. The CDR3 region is CASSLVTGQPQHF. The CDR3 DNA reads TGCGCCAGCAGCTTGGTCACGGGCCAGCCCCAGCATTTT.